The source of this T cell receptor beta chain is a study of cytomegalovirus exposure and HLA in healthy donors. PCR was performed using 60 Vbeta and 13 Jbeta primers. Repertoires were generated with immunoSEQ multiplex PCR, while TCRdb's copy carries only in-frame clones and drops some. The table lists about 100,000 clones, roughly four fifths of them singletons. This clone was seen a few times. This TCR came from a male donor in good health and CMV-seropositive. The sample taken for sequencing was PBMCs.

In DNA form, the CDR3 reads TGTGCCAGAAGCTCATTGATTCCAGGGGACAGGAGTTACACAGATACGCAGTATTTT. Translation: CARSSLIPGDRSYTDTQYF. The rearrangement joins TRBV5-3 to TRBJ2-3; 8 bases fit TRBD1. TRBV5-3 is filed as an ORF, its function uncertain. J gave up 2 bases and V 3 bases, and 17 bases lay outside the gene matches. The CDR3 is made up of 19 amino acids.